A single sample gave rise to the 13 T cell receptor beta chains below, sequenced in a study of cytomegalovirus exposure and HLA in healthy donors. Profiling relied on immunoSEQ multiplex PCR, and the TCRdb table lists in-frame clones only, not all of them. The repertoire consists of more than 55,000 clones, with roughly 96% occurring once and the leading ten covering about 0.96%. The source material was PBMCs. The receptors here all came from a man aged 18 to 29 in good health and CMV-seronegative.

This clone was counted a single time. This chain connects TRBV5-1 to TRBJ2-3, with TRBD1 identical over 7 bases. The germline CDR1 and CDR2 sequences are SGHRS and YFSETQ. The CDR3 has 17 residues. The junction had 20 bases not matched to a gene; V was cut back by 7 bases and J by 6 bases. CDR3 protein: CASRSFWIGGKDDTQYF. CDR3 bases: TGCGCCAGCCGATCATTTTGGATAGGGGGCAAGGACGATACGCAGTATTTT.

CDR3 in amino acids: CSVVDRGRIVEQFF. The CDR3 DNA is TGCAGCGTAGTGGACAGGGGGCGCATCGTTGAGCAGTTCTTC. The chain employs TRBV29-1 and TRBJ2-1; TRBD1 agrees at 11 bases. Germline CDR1 reads SQVTM; CDR2 reads ANQGSEA. The CDR3 is 14 residues long. V lost 6 bases and J lost 9; bases outside the gene matches: 10.

The chain links TRBV4-1 to TRBJ2-1; 12 bases fit TRBD1. CDR3 length: 15 amino acids. The trim removed 3 bases at V and 8 bases at J, leaving 5 bases unmatched. Looked up from germline, CDR1 is MGHRA and CDR2 is YSYEKL. CDR3 sequence reads: CASSQIRDRGHEQFF. The CDR3 coding sequence is TGCGCCAGCAGCCAGATCCGGGACAGGGGGCATGAGCAGTTCTTC.

The chain combines TRBV11-3 with TRBJ2-2, with D perhaps matching TRBD1 (5 bases). The CDR3 contains 15 residues. The V and J ends lost 4 bases and 0 bases respectively, with 9 bases between them. Germline CDR1 SGHNT, CDR2 YENEEA. The CDR3 region is CASSSQGTNTGELFF. DNA for the CDR3: TGTGCCAGCAGCTCGCAGGGAACGAACACCGGGGAGCTGTTTTTT.

The V gene is TRBV2, the J gene TRBJ2-7, with D tentatively TRBD1 (6 bases). The CDR3 spans 15 residues. With 1 base removed from V and 4 bases from J, the gap between germline ends came to 14 bases. The germline V gene has CDR1 SNHLY and CDR2 FYNNEI. In DNA, the CDR3 is TGTGCCAGCAGTGAAGATTCAGGGGTGGTATACGAGCAGTACTTC. Amino acids: CASSEDSGVVYEQYF.

The rearrangement uses TRBV28 and TRBJ2-7, with D possibly TRBD2 on 5 matching bases. CDR1 is MDHEN and CDR2 is SYDVKM in the germline V gene. The V gene lost 2 bases and the J gene lost 2 bases, with 13 bases spanning the gap. The CDR3 extends over 15 amino acids. CDR3 DNA: TGTGCCAGCAGTTTAGCGGGCGCCGGAGCCTACGAGCAGTACTTC. Encoded protein: CASSLAGAGAYEQYF.

The chain links TRBV5-1 to TRBJ2-1, with D possibly being TRBD2 (6 bases). CDR1 is SGHRS, CDR2 YFSETQ, per germline. Trimming left V 7 bases short and J 5 bases short, with 16 bases between. The length of the CDR3 is 14 residues. The CDR3 DNA is TGCGCCAGCCGCCCGGGAGCTTACGACAATGAGCAGTTCTTC. Translated: CASRPGAYDNEQFF.

The rearrangement links TRBV30 to TRBJ2-7; 11 bases are shared with TRBD1. Germline V gene sequence: CDR1 GTSNPN, CDR2 SVGIG (reference sequence). This CDR3 is built from 11 residues. Germline trimming cut 5 bases from V and 6 bases from J; bases unmatched to any gene: 0. The CDR3 coding sequence is TGTGCCTGGGGGACAGGGGGCGAGCAGTACTTC. Its translation: CAWGTGGEQYF.

J is TRBJ2-2 and V is TRBV7-9; no reliable D call. Germline V gene sequence: CDR1 SEHNR, CDR2 FQNEAQ (reference sequence). Between the trimmed V and J ends, which lost 2 bases and 3 bases, there was a span of 7 bases. CDR3 length: 14 residues. CDR3 coding DNA: TGTGCCAGCAGCTTACCAACTTACACCGGGGAGCTGTTTTTT. It is translated as CASSLPTYTGELFF.

The CDR3 DNA sequence: TGCGCCAGCAGCGTTACAGGGTTTCTATCTGGGGCCAACGTCCTGACTTTC. Translating it yields CASSVTGFLSGANVLTF. The rearrangement uses TRBV4-1 and TRBJ2-6; TRBD1 might be the D (6 bases). The CDR3 has 17 residues. V lost 5 bases to trimming and J lost 1 base, with 15 bases between them. The germline gives CDR1 MGHRA, CDR2 YSYEKL.

This clone was observed a single time. The J gene is TRBJ2-2, the V gene TRBV19; TRBD1 matches 8 bases. This CDR3 spans 18 amino acids. Trimming cost V 7 bases and J 3 bases; bases outside gene matches: 16. CDR1 is LNHDA, CDR2 SQIVND, per germline (reference sequence). The DNA of the CDR3 is TGTGCCAGTATGCCTGCAGGGGGCTTTAGAGAATACACCGGGGAGCTGTTTTTT. Translation: CASMPAGGFREYTGELFF. The full variable domain, completed using reference TRBV19 and TRBJ2-2, is DGGITQSPKYLFRKEGQNVTLSCEQNLNHDAMYWYRQDPGQGLRLIYYSQIVNDFQKGDIAEGYSVSREKKESFPLTVTSAQKNPTAFYLCASMPAGGFREYTGELFFGEGSRLTVL.

For this clone: Other DNA sequences in this specimen translate into the identical CDR3. The chain joins TRBV28 to TRBJ2-7; D ambiguous. V was pared by 2 bases and J by 3 bases, with 2 bases between. Germline-derived CDR1 and CDR2 are MDHEN and SYDVKM. The CDR3 sequence is 11 residues long. CDR3 nucleotides: TGTGCCAGCAGTTTACGCTACGAGCAGTACTTC. Translating gives CASSLRYEQYF.

This chain joins TRBV5-4 and TRBJ2-5; TRBD2 is a possible D gene (6 bases). V was cut by 0 bases and J by 4 bases, with 13 bases left in between. The CDR3 has 15 amino acids. The germline gives CDR1 SGHNT, CDR2 YYREEE (reference sequence). The CDR3 loop is CASSLGAGWRETQYF. DNA of the CDR3: TGTGCCAGCAGCTTGGGGGCGGGGTGGCGAGAGACCCAGTACTTC.